The 7 T cell receptor beta chains reported below all come from one sample, sequenced in a study of cytomegalovirus exposure and HLA in healthy donors. Amplification used 60 Vbeta primers and 13 Jbeta primers. Libraries were prepared by immunoSEQ multiplex PCR; TCRdb keeps only in-frame clonotypes and omits some of them. The table records some 98,000 clones, about 81% of them present only once. The source material was PBMCs. All receptors come from a middle-aged man in good health and CMV-seronegative.

This chain uses TRBV30 with TRBJ1-2, with 11 bases fitting TRBD1. Germline V gene sequence: CDR1 GTSNPN, CDR2 SVGIG (reference sequence). The CDR3 totals 15 residues. After removal of 0 bases from V and 7 bases from J, the junction contained 7 bases not matched to a gene. For the CDR3, the DNA is TGTGCCTGGAGTGTACGGACAGGGGGCGAGAGTGGCTACACCTTC. Protein sequence: CAWSVRTGGESGYTF.

The chain couples TRBV6-4 to TRBJ2-2; D is ambiguous. Germline loops: CDR1 MRHNA, CDR2 SNTAGT. The CDR3 runs 14 residues. Trimming removed 8 bases at V and 2 bases at J, with 12 bases between. The CDR3 DNA reads as TGTGCCAGCCGCCCACAGCTTAACACCGGGGAGCTGTTTTTT. Translation gives CASRPQLNTGELFF.

This clone was recorded a few times. The chain has TRBV2 and TRBJ1-5; the D is unclear. Deletions cut 2 bases from V and 0 bases from J, with 20 bases between. Germline lookup yields CDR1 SNHLY and CDR2 FYNNEI. This CDR3 is 19 amino acids long. CDR3 nucleotide sequence: TGTGCCAGCAGTGAACGAGGGTCCCCCGGGTCTTATAGCAATCAGCCCCAGCATTTT. Amino acid sequence: CASSERGSPGSYSNQPQHF.

The V and J genes are TRBV11-2 and TRBJ1-1, with D hard to call. The CDR3 runs to 14 residues. The germline CDR1 and CDR2 sequences are SGHAT and FQNNGV. Trimming took 5 bases from V and 5 from J, leaving 15 bases between them. The chain's CDR3 is CASSVTSGGTEAFF. CDR3 nucleotides: TGTGCCAGCAGCGTAACCTCAGGTGGTACTGAAGCTTTCTTT.

The chain links TRBV5-4 to TRBJ2-7; 11 positions match TRBD1. This CDR3 region has 15 residues. V shed 4 bases, J shed 2 bases, and the junction held 5 bases outside the gene matches. Per germline, CDR1 SGHNT and CDR2 YYREEE (reference sequence). DNA of the CDR3: TGTGCCAGCAGCCTTGCGGGACAGGGGGCCTACGAGCAGTACTTC. This sequence encodes CASSLAGQGAYEQYF.

The chain recombines TRBV5-1 with TRBJ1-2; D might be TRBD1 (5 bases). This CDR3 has 14 residues. Per the germline V gene, CDR1 is SGHRS and CDR2 is YFSETQ. Trimming shortened V by 4 bases and J by 4 bases, and 14 bases separated the two germline ends. CDR3 in amino acids: CASSPDSSGYGYTF. In DNA, the CDR3 is TGCGCCAGCAGCCCTGACAGCTCAGGCTATGGCTACACCTTC.

The gene calls are TRBV7-9 and TRBJ1-1; 8 bases align to TRBD1. The CDR3 covers 13 residues. Germline CDR1 is SEHNR and CDR2 is FQNEAQ (reference sequence). V dropped 5 bases and J dropped 9; count of bases not matched to a gene: 8. This chain's CDR3 is CASSPGQAGKAFF. In DNA form, the CDR3 reads TGTGCCAGCAGCCCGGGACAGGCGGGGAAAGCTTTCTTT.